This is a list of T cell receptor beta chains from one sample in a study of blood T cell repertoires in COVID-19. Assay: immunoSEQ multiplex PCR; the TCRdb copy retains only in-frame clones and omits some. The sample consists of about 140,000 clones, roughly 88% of them appearing once. Sequenced: PBMCs or T cells enriched from blood (not recorded which). The receptors here all came from a man between 45 and 60 years old who had recovered from COVID-19. Both conserved end residues are part of each CDR3. A D gene is named only where the DNA matches it firmly. Rows give clone size only sometimes, using once, few, many, or a class for an expanded clone.

NA | TRBJ2-7 | TRBV11-2 | TRBD2 | CASSLELAGAYEQYF | TGTGCCAGCAGCTTAGAACTAGCGGGAGCCTACGAGCAGTACTTC
NA | TRBJ2-1 | TRBV4-3 | TRBD2 | CASSQESSGGYNEQFF | TGCGCCAGCAGCCAAGAATCAAGCGGGGGATACAATGAGCAGTTCTTC
NA | TRBJ1-5 | TRBV2 | NA | CASRGEGNQPQHF | TGTGCCAGCAGGGGGGAGGGCAATCAGCCCCAGCATTTT
NA | TRBJ2-3 | TRBV2 | NA | CASSEYQRFDTQYF | TGTGCCAGCAGTGAATACCAGCGATTTGATACGCAGTATTTT
NA | TRBJ2-7 | TRBV19 | TRBD2 | CASSMRLAGDRSYEQYF | TGTGCCAGTAGTATGCGACTAGCGGGAGATCGGTCCTACGAGCAGTACTTC
NA | TRBJ1-2 | TRBV2 | TRBD1 | CASSGQGVVGYTF | TGTGCCAGCAGTGGACAGGGGGTTGTTGGCTACACCTTC
few | TRBJ1-2 | TRBV28 | TRBD1 | CASSLAGGQSLGTF | TGTGCCAGCAGTTTGGCCGGGGGACAGTCCCTCGGCACCTTC
once | TRBJ1-2 | TRBV5-6 | NA | CASSLRGGGRGYTF | TGTGCCAGCAGCTTGCGTGGCGGGGGCAGAGGCTACACCTTC
NA | TRBJ1-2 | TRBV15 | TRBD1 | CATSSLDRGPANYGYTF | TGTGCCACCAGCAGCCTGGACAGGGGACCAGCTAACTATGGCTACACCTTC
NA | TRBJ1-6 | TRBV2 | NA | CASSKDTSSYNSPLHF | TGTGCCAGCAGCAAGGACACGAGCTCCTATAATTCACCCCTCCACTTT
NA | TRBJ1-4 | TRBV18 | NA | CASSPETGLINEKLFF | TGTGCCAGCTCACCGGAGACGGGACTGATTAATGAAAAACTGTTTTTT
NA | TRBJ1-3 | TRBV11-2 | NA | CASSLAIGRYSGNTIYF | TGTGCCAGCAGCTTAGCGATTGGCCGTTACTCTGGAAACACCATATATTTT
few | TRBJ1-5 | TRBV24-1 | NA | CATSDNTGYQPQHF | TGTGCCACCAGTGATAATACAGGCTATCAGCCCCAGCATTTT
NA | TRBJ1-1 | TRBV7-9 | TRBD1 | CASSLDGYRGTEAFF | TGTGCCAGCAGCTTAGACGGTTACAGGGGCACTGAAGCTTTCTTT
NA | TRBJ2-5 | TRBV28 | NA | CASSLLYQETQYF | TGTGCCAGCAGTTTATTATACCAAGAGACCCAGTACTTC
NA | TRBJ1-1 | TRBV4-1 | NA | CASSQIPLLNNEAFF | TGCGCCAGCAGCCAGATCCCCTTGTTGAACAATGAAGCTTTCTTT
NA | TRBJ1-4 | TRBV2 | NA | CASTRDRHEKLFF | TGTGCCAGCACCCGTGACAGGCATGAAAAATTGTTTTTT
NA | TRBJ1-5 | TRBV2 | NA | CASSSNSRGTNQPQHF | TGTGCCAGCAGCAGCAATTCAAGGGGTACCAATCAGCCCCAGCATTTT
NA | TRBJ1-5 | TRBV27 | TRBD1 | CASSHRDSEYSNQPQHF | TGTGCCAGCAGCCATCGGGACAGCGAATATAGCAATCAGCCCCAGCATTTT
NA | TRBJ2-1 | TRBV2 | TRBD1 | CASSAPGQGLGHSYNEQFF | TGTGCCAGCAGTGCCCCGGGACAGGGTTTAGGGCACTCCTACAATGAGCAGTTCTTC
NA | TRBJ1-1 | TRBV4-3 | NA | CASSQDRNTEAFF | TGCGCCAGCAGTCAAGACAGGAACACTGAAGCTTTCTTT
NA | TRBJ2-1 | TRBV28 | TRBD1 | CASSLETGNNEQFF | TGTGCCAGCAGTTTAGAGACAGGGAACAATGAGCAGTTCTTC
NA | TRBJ2-7 | TRBV5-5 | TRBD1 | CASSLRDRPYEQYF | TGTGCCAGCAGCCTCCGGGACAGACCCTACGAGCAGTACTTC
NA | TRBJ1-5 | TRBV7-2 | TRBD1 | CASSLLGTGQDQPQHF | TGTGCCAGCAGCCTCTTAGGGACAGGGCAAGATCAGCCCCAGCATTTT
NA | TRBJ2-1 | TRBV6-5 | TRBD2 | CASANGLAKYNEQFF | TGTGCCAGCGCCAATGGACTAGCGAAATACAATGAGCAGTTCTTC
NA | TRBJ1-5 | TRBV6-5 | NA | CASSYQGIGQPQHF | TGTGCCAGCAGCTACCAGGGGATAGGACAGCCCCAGCATTTT
NA | TRBJ1-2 | TRBV18 | NA | CASSPPGQDGYTF | TGTGCCAGCTCACCACCGGGCCAGGATGGCTACACCTTC
few | TRBJ2-7 | TRBV27 | NA | CASSMPPTYEQYF | TGTGCCAGCAGTATGCCGCCTACCTACGAGCAGTACTTC
NA | TRBJ1-3 | TRBV11-2 | NA | CASSLDPGGRPGNTIYF | TGTGCCAGCAGCTTAGATCCCGGAGGAAGGCCTGGAAACACCATATATTTT
NA | TRBJ2-1 | TRBV18 | TRBD1 | CASSQQTGGPNEQFF | TGTGCCAGCTCACAGCAGACAGGGGGCCCAAATGAGCAGTTCTTC
few | TRBJ1-3 | TRBV30 | NA | CAWSVLSAGNTIYF | TGTGCCTGGAGTGTACTGTCTGCTGGAAACACCATATATTTT
once | TRBJ2-6 | TRBV28 | NA | CASSQGYPRANVLTF | TGTGCCAGCAGTCAGGGTTATCCGAGGGCCAACGTCCTGACTTTC
NA | TRBJ1-1 | TRBV4-2 | TRBD1 | CASSQATSGGQGTEAFF | TGTGCCAGCAGCCAAGCCACTAGCGGGGGACAGGGCACTGAAGCTTTCTTT
NA | TRBJ2-2 | TRBV5-1 | TRBD1 | CASSLTGGYTGELFF | TGCGCCAGCAGCTTGACAGGGGGGTACACCGGGGAGCTGTTTTTT
NA | TRBJ2-1 | TRBV21-1 | NA | CASSKADGLVRNEQFF | TGTGCCAGCAGCAAAGCTGACGGACTAGTAAGGAATGAGCAGTTCTTC
NA | TRBJ1-6 | TRBV2 | NA | CASSYGVNNSPLHF | TGTGCCAGCAGTTACGGGGTTAATAATTCACCCCTCCACTTT